This T cell receptor beta chain was captured in a study of blood T cell repertoires in COVID-19. Study-level information: Sample material is recorded as cDNA or gDNA derived from T cells, B-cell-depleted T cells, or PBMCs.

In the authors' workflow: Counts of nucleated cells, estimated from reference gene primer amplification, were obtained. Sequenced by immunoSEQ multiplex PCR; TCRdb stores in-frame clones only, minus some. V, J and clone size are taken as reported in that table, and D and trimming were inferred from the DNA itself. This repertoire shows 200,000 to 250,000 clones, 82% found once; its top ten account for less than 4%. Germline assignment: CDR1 MNHEY and CDR2 SVGAGI. With 6 bases removed from V and 5 bases from J, the gap between germline ends came to 11 bases. CDR3 length equals 12 residues. The TCR was taken from a woman of 80 years or more with acute or convalescent COVID-19. The V call is TRBV6-5, the J call TRBJ2-7, with D maybe TRBD1 (6 bases). Sequencing used peripheral blood. CDR3 in DNA: TGTGCCAGCAGGTCGTACAGGGACGAGCAGTACTTC. As protein: CASRSYRDEQYF.